Listed here are 28 T cell receptor beta chains from one sample, sequenced in a study of shared clonotypes between healthy human individuals. The table came from immunoSEQ multiplex PCR; TCRdb's copy has only in-frame clones and leaves some out. The sample carries about 820,000 clones, 92% recorded once. CD8 cells classed as naive were CD45RO-negative and positively selected for CCR7, excluding terminally differentiated effector memory CD45RA+ cells. Sequencing was done on a sample of naive CD8+ T cells sorted from blood. Receptor source: a man aged 25-40 years in good health.

V usage is TRBV4-1 and J usage is TRBJ2-1, with TRBD1 identical over 9 bases. The CDR3 loop spans 15 amino acids. Germline V gene data show CDR1 as MGHRA and CDR2 as YSYEKL. The V gene end was trimmed by 4 bases and the J gene end by 7 bases; junction bases not matched to a gene: 8. The CDR3 here is CASSPTGTGMNEQFF. CDR3 DNA sequence: TGCGCCAGCAGCCCCACCGGGACAGGGATGAATGAGCAGTTCTTC.

The chain joins TRBV7-9 to TRBJ2-5; D remains unclear. The germline V gene encodes CDR1 SEHNR and CDR2 FQNEAQ (reference sequence). The CDR3 has 16 amino acids. Trimming took off 4 bases at V and 2 bases at J, with 17 bases between the two ends. DNA for the CDR3: TGTGCCAGCAGCTCGACAACTACTTTAGAGCAAGAGACCCAGTACTTC. This encodes CASSSTTTLEQETQYF. Full variable domain (remainder filled in from reference TRBV7-9 and TRBJ2-5): DTGVSQNPRHKITKRGQNVTFRCDPISEHNRLYWYRQTLGQGPEFLTYFQNEAQLEKSRLLSDRFSAERPKGSFSTLEIQRTEQGDSAMYLCASSSTTTLEQETQYFGPGTRLLVL.

With regard to this clone: A read error may explain this, as a much larger clone is one base away. Other DNA sequences in the same sample also yield this CDR3. This rearrangement joins TRBV7-9 to TRBJ2-3; D could derive from TRBD1 or TRBD2 (6 bases each). CDR1 SEHNR and CDR2 FQNEAQ come from the germline V gene (reference sequence). Trimming took 11 bases from V and 5 from J, leaving 32 bases between them. The CDR3 contains 18 residues. The chain's CDR3 is CAEGQGRLGEEAEDTQYF. Written as DNA, the CDR3 is TGTGCCGAGGGGCAGGGGCGGTTGGGGGAGGAAGCTGAAGATACGCAGTATTTT.

The chain employs TRBV2 and TRBJ2-3; 9 bases are shared with TRBD1. Trimming cost V 6 bases and J 6 bases; bases outside gene matches: 13. The CDR3 loop spans 16 amino acids. Germline V gene data show CDR1 as SNHLY and CDR2 as FYNNEI. CDR3 bases: TGTGCCAGCAGCGCCGACAGACAGGGGGAGTTCGATACGCAGTATTTT. Its translation: CASSADRQGEFDTQYF.

A word on this clone: An end of the junction does not agree with germline; a read error may underlie this. The same CDR3 also results from other DNA sequences found in this sample. The CDR3 is CASSLALGQPQHF. Here the CDR3 DNA reads TGTGCTAGCAGCTTAGCCTTAGGTCAGCCCCAGCATTTT. The rearrangement links TRBV7-7 to TRBJ1-5; unclear D gene. Germline V gene data show CDR1 as SSHAT and CDR2 as FNYEAQ (reference sequence). The length of the CDR3 is 13 residues.

The J gene is TRBJ1-1, the V gene TRBV5-1; D is uncertain. The CDR3 contains 12 residues. Trimming cost V 0 bases and J 7 bases, with 7 bases left between them. The V gene's germline CDR1 is SGHRS and CDR2 YFSETQ. CDR3 nucleotides: TGCGCCAGCAGCTTGGCTGGGTATGAAGCTTTCTTT. This translates into CASSLAGYEAFF.

The chain recombines TRBV4-1 with TRBJ1-1; D perhaps matches TRBD1 (5 bases). Germline CDR1 and CDR2: MGHRA and YSYEKL. The V end lost 1 base, the J end lost 4 bases, and 10 bases lay between the germline ends. The CDR3 consists of 14 residues. The CDR3, as DNA: TGCGCCAGCAGCCAAGCCCCGGGGCCCACTGAAGCTTTCTTT. Translation: CASSQAPGPTEAFF.

This chain uses TRBV10-3 with TRBJ1-1; 7 bases align to TRBD1. CDR1 is ENHRY and CDR2 is SYGVKD in the germline V gene. The CDR3 loop spans 15 amino acids. With V trimmed by 7 bases and J by 0 bases, 8 bases remained unmatched. CDR3 loop: CAINGEGGMNTEAFF. In DNA, the CDR3 is TGTGCCATCAATGGAGAAGGGGGCATGAACACTGAAGCTTTCTTT.

The genes are TRBV4-1 and TRBJ1-1, with D possibly matching TRBD1 (6 bases). Germline assignment: CDR1 MGHRA and CDR2 YSYEKL. The CDR3 is 14 residues long. Deletions cut 2 bases from V and 1 base from J, with 8 bases between. CDR3 amino acids: CASSQLQGNTEAFF. CDR3 sequence (DNA): TGCGCCAGCAGCCAACTACAGGGGAACACTGAAGCTTTCTTT.

The chain employs TRBV5-4 and TRBJ1-2; D is undetermined. Trimming took 1 base from V and 0 from J, leaving 22 bases between them. The CDR3 covers 19 residues. Germline CDR1 and CDR2: SGHNT and YYREEE (reference sequence). CDR3 region: CASSLFASVPDDANYGYTF. The CDR3 DNA reads as TGTGCCAGCAGCTTGTTTGCTTCGGTCCCAGATGACGCTAACTATGGCTACACCTTC.

This chain links TRBV6-5 with TRBJ1-4; D unclear. Looked up from germline, CDR1 is MNHEY and CDR2 is SVGAGI. Trimming left V 5 bases short and J 5 bases short, with 3 bases between. The CDR3 length is 11 residues. The CDR3 nucleotides are TGTGCCAGCAGTGACAATGAAAAACTGTTTTTT. The encoded protein is CASSDNEKLFF.

V and J are TRBV19 and TRBJ1-1; no reliable D call. Germline V gene sequence: CDR1 LNHDA, CDR2 SQIVND (reference sequence). This CDR3 has 12 amino acids. V was pared by 5 bases and J by 5 bases, with 9 bases between. The CDR3 DNA follows: TGTGCCAGTAGTGTGGGCCAAACTGAAGCTTTCTTT. This sequence encodes CASSVGQTEAFF.

This chain connects TRBV10-2 to TRBJ2-7; D may correspond to TRBD1 or TRBD2 (6 bases each). V was cut by 4 bases and J by 3 bases, with 16 bases left in between. This CDR3 spans 15 amino acids. The germline gives CDR1 WSHSY, CDR2 SAAADI. CDR3 coding DNA: TGCGCCAGCAGTGTAGCGGTTGGGGGCTACTACGAGCAGTACTTC. The encoded protein is CASSVAVGGYYEQYF.

This chain connects TRBV7-2 to TRBJ2-3, with 9 positions matching TRBD2. Germline lookup yields CDR1 SGHTA and CDR2 FQGNSA. The V gene end was trimmed by 5 bases and the J gene end by 0 bases; junction bases not matched to a gene: 6. The CDR3 loop spans 16 amino acids. The CDR3 protein is CASSATLAGSTDTQYF. The CDR3 DNA follows: TGTGCCAGCAGCGCCACGCTAGCGGGGAGCACAGATACGCAGTATTTT.

This chain links TRBV7-3 with TRBJ2-2; 9 bases are shared with TRBD2. The CDR3 consists of 15 residues. Trimming removed 6 bases from V and 3 bases from J; junction bases left unmatched: 5. Germline CDR1 and CDR2: SGHTA and FQGTGA. CDR3 DNA: TGTGCCAGCAGTTCAGCGGGAGGCCACACCGGGGAGCTGTTTTTT. Translation: CASSSAGGHTGELFF. Full variable domain (remainder filled in from reference TRBV7-3 and TRBJ2-2): GAGVSQTPSNKVTEKGKYVELRCDPISGHTALYWYRQSLGQGPEFLIYFQGTGAADDSGLPNDRFFAVRPEGSVSTLKIQRTERGDSAVYLCASSSAGGHTGELFFGEGSRLTVL.

The chain carries TRBV27 and TRBJ2-7; 8 nucleotides line up with TRBD1. Germline CDR1 MNHEY, CDR2 SMNVEV (reference sequence). This CDR3 has 13 residues. With V trimmed by 5 bases and J by 4 bases, 4 bases remained unmatched. The CDR3 bases are TGTGCCAGCAGTATCACAGGGGGTTACGAGCAGTACTTC. Its protein product is CASSITGGYEQYF.

The chain uses TRBV18 and TRBJ1-5; a weak D match, TRBD1 (5 bases). The CDR3 contains 15 residues. Germline V gives CDR1 KGHSH, CDR2 LQKENI. The germline V and J ends were trimmed by 0 bases and 6 bases, with 12 bases remaining between them. CDR3 DNA: TGTGCCAGCTCACCACCGGGCAGGGAGGGTCAGCCCCAGCATTTT. Protein: CASSPPGREGQPQHF.

This clone appeared once. The rearrangement uses TRBV7-9 and TRBJ1-4; no clear D. V was pared by 6 bases and J by 6 bases, with 17 bases between. The CDR3 contains 15 residues. CDR1 is SEHNR, CDR2 FQNEAQ, per germline (reference sequence). The CDR3 sequence: CASSSTSDIDEKLFF. CDR3 DNA: TGTGCCAGCAGTTCAACGTCCGACATTGATGAAAAACTGTTTTTT.

The rearrangement uses TRBV11-2 and TRBJ2-7; no definite D call. The CDR3 is 15 residues long. The germline gives CDR1 SGHAT, CDR2 FQNNGV. Trimming cost V 3 bases and J 1 base, with 13 bases left between them. The CDR3: CASSFTGGGSYEQYF. CDR3 DNA: TGTGCCAGCAGCTTCACCGGTGGTGGATCCTACGAGCAGTACTTC.

The chain carries TRBV9 and TRBJ1-5, with D hard to call. V shed 8 bases and J shed 1 base, with 10 bases lying between them. The germline CDR1 and CDR2 sequences are SGDLS and YYNGEE. The length of the CDR3 is 13 residues. The CDR3 coding sequence is TGTGCCAGTTCGCGAGGAAGCAATCAGCCCCAGCATTTT. Translating gives CASSRGSNQPQHF.

The chain couples TRBV5-1 to TRBJ2-2; D call uncertain. Trimming removed 2 bases at V and 6 bases at J, with 8 bases between. Germline V lookup: CDR1 SGHRS, CDR2 YFSETQ. The CDR3 contains 13 residues. The CDR3 is CASSFDKAGELFF. The CDR3 DNA follows: TGCGCCAGCAGCTTTGATAAGGCCGGGGAGCTGTTTTTT.

This chain uses TRBV7-9 with TRBJ2-7; D may be TRBD2 (5 bases). The germline CDR1 and CDR2 sequences are SEHNR and FQNEAQ (reference sequence). V lost 5 bases and J 1 base, leaving 12 bases between the germline ends. CDR3 length: 14 amino acids. The CDR3 sequence: CASSPAGNSYEQYF. In DNA, the CDR3 is TGTGCCAGCAGCCCCGCGGGTAATTCCTACGAGCAGTACTTC.

The chain couples TRBV27 to TRBJ1-1; unclear D gene. V was pared by 0 bases and J by 4 bases, with 9 bases between. This CDR3 contains 14 residues. The germline V gene encodes CDR1 MNHEY and CDR2 SMNVEV (reference sequence). CDR3 sequence (DNA): TGTGCCAGCAGTTTATCGAGAGCCGGCACTGAAGCTTTCTTT. Encoded protein: CASSLSRAGTEAFF.

This chain connects TRBV27 to TRBJ2-1, with a weak D call TRBD1 (5 bases). Trimming cost V 8 bases and J 8 bases, with 10 bases left between them. The CDR3 runs 11 residues. Germline V gene lookup returns CDR1 MNHEY and CDR2 SMNVEV (reference sequence). Here the CDR3 reads CASFLGDEQFF. CDR3 DNA: TGTGCCAGCTTCCTAGGGGATGAGCAGTTCTTC.

This chain uses TRBV6-1 with TRBJ1-1; TRBD1 matches at 7 bases. Germline V lookup: CDR1 MNHNS, CDR2 SASEGT. V shed 1 base, J shed 0 bases, and the junction held 11 bases outside the gene matches. CDR3 length: 18 residues. Here the CDR3 reads CASSEDRDSHTLNTEAFF. CDR3 nucleotides: TGTGCCAGCAGTGAAGACCGGGACAGTCACACTCTGAACACTGAAGCTTTCTTT.

This clone was recorded only once. This chain joins TRBV29-1 and TRBJ2-1, with TRBD2 as a possible D gene (6 bases). Per the germline V gene, CDR1 is SQVTM and CDR2 is ANQGSEA. V was trimmed by 3 bases and J by 5 bases, leaving 11 bases between them. This CDR3 contains 13 residues. CDR3 loop: CSVEWEAHNEQFF. DNA for the CDR3: TGCAGCGTTGAGTGGGAGGCCCACAATGAGCAGTTCTTC.

The gene calls are TRBV27 and TRBJ2-3; TRBD2 might be the D (5 bases). Trimming took 0 bases from V and 0 from J, leaving 7 bases between them. The CDR3 contains 15 residues. Germline CDR1 is MNHEY and CDR2 is SMNVEV (reference sequence). CDR3 DNA sequence: TGTGCCAGCAGTTTATCGTGGAGGAGCACAGATACGCAGTATTTT. Protein: CASSLSWRSTDTQYF.

The J gene is TRBJ2-7, the V gene TRBV29-1; 7 nucleotides align to TRBD1. Germline V gene data show CDR1 as SQVTM and CDR2 as ANQGSEA. This CDR3 region has 13 residues. Trimming removed 6 bases from V and 0 bases from J; junction bases left unmatched: 5. The CDR3 protein is CSVRTGRSYEQYF. The CDR3 DNA reads as TGCAGCGTCCGGACAGGCCGCTCCTACGAGCAGTACTTC.